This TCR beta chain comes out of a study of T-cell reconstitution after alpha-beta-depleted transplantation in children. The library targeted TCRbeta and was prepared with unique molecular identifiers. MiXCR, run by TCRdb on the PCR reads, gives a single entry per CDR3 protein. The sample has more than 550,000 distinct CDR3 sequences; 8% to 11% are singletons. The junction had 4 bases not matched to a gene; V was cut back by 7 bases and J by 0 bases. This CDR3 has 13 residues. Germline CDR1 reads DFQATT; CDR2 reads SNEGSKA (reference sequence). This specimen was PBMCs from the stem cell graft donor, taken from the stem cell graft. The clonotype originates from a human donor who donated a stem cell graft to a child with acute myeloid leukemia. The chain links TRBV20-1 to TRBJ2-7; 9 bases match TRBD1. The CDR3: CSGGQGNSYEQYF. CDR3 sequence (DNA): TGCAGTGGCGGACAGGGGAACTCCTACGAGCAGTACTTC.